This T cell receptor (beta chain) comes out of a study of immunodeficiency (dated by TCRdb to between 2018 and 2021). Turning to the overall study: The repertoires were analyzed to search for VDJ recombination defects and oligoclonality. Summary of the overall study and its limitations: Entropy comparisons showed n=3 (open circles) for patients versus healthy controls; a thymic development effect was only suggested as possible. Severe oligoclonality, as judged by top-100 and total clonotype frequencies, was observed in patient CD8+ T cells but not in patient CD4+ T cells. V-J pairing and productive entropy in CD4+ T cells appeared similar in patients and controls.

Before TCR sequencing, CD3+CD4+ T cells were sorted out of fresh PBMCs. After extraction using the QIAamp DNA Blood Mini Kit, genomic DNA was sent off for immunoSEQ repertoire analysis. A standard quantity of genomic DNA template was used for amplification of CDR3 regions by multiplex PCR. PCR products were sequenced on an Illumina platform. On the authors' methods: Alignment of sequences was done against a reference, and the V, D and J gene definitions came from IMGT. To get rid of PCR and sequencing errors, closely related sequences were merged using a nearest-neighbor clustering algorithm. V, D and J usage in productive unique and total sequences was analyzed using ImmunoSEQ Analyzer tools and R version 3.6.1. The table was pulled from immuneACCESS by TCRdb, which kept in-frame rearrangements only. Such tables lose some clones; where checked, under half of the loss comes from unresolved V genes, and the rest has no known cause. That table is the source of V, J and clone size, and D and trimming were worked out from the DNA. The sample profile shows some 3,900 clones; around 91% of them were found once. Of the sample, roughly 4.5% falls within the top ten clones.

On this clone: The specificity of this receptor is unknown. It has no much larger one-base neighbor in the sample; base qualities were not kept.

V gives up 6 bases and J gives up 1 base, and the segment between their germline ends measures 13 bases. Reading from cysteine to phenylalanine, the CDR3 counts 14 amino acids. The kept DNA is CDR3 alone, 42 bases in frame from the first base. Via the germline V gene, CDR1 is SNHLY and CDR2 FYNNEI. This sequence originates from a human donor in good health. The sample was CD4+ T cells from blood. Recombination connected TRBV2 to TRBJ2-7, and possibly TRBD2, on 6 matching bases. Read as DNA, the sequence is TGTGCCAGCAGGGGGGACTCTCCATCCTACGAGCAGTACTTC. It specifies CASRGDSPSYEQYF.